This T cell receptor (beta chain) came from a study of blood T cells in healthy people across ages. Study results and limitations: Higher naive T cell percentage went strongly together with higher TCR beta diversity. Because sorting was not performed, PBMCs prevented conclusive naive versus antigen-experienced comparison.

About this clonotype: Its matching antigen is unknown.

Primers used in a second PCR of about 7 to 12 cycles were a sample-barcoded 5' primer and a J-beta primer mix. MiXCR was run by TCRdb on the 5' RACE reads, yielding one entry per CDR3 protein. The sample yields approximately 880,000 distinct CDR3 sequences, around 49% seen once. Specimen: blood. The source of this sequence is a man aged 25 to 40 in good health.

The CDR3 here is CASSQGQGLGSPLHF. CDR3 sequence (DNA): TGTGCCAGCAGCCAAGGGCAGGGCTTGGGTTCACCCCTCCACTTT. The V gene is TRBV4-2, the J gene TRBJ1-6, with a tentative D call TRBD1 (5 bases). With 1 base removed from V and 9 bases from J, the gap between germline ends came to 13 bases. CDR3 length: 15 amino acids. Germline V CDR1 and CDR2: LGHNA, YNFKEQ.